The present T cell receptor (beta chain) was sequenced within a study of T cells in tumors after PD-1 blockade. Study as a whole: Peripheral blood samples averaged around 38,000 unique clonotypes and some 100,000 templates.

Sequencing used immunoSEQ multiplex PCR; TCRdb keeps in-frame clones, though not all of them. There are roughly 20,000 clones in the sample; approximately 81% occur only once, and approximately 25% lies in the top ten. Study-wide results and limits: Some novel exhausted tumor clones appeared in pre-treatment blood, suggesting peripheral recruitment.

As concerns this clone: What it recognizes is unknown.

Tumor or blood genomic DNA was sequenced, with inputs of roughly 550 ng to 6,500 ng. The CDR3 is 14 amino acids. The germline V gene has CDR1 LNHNV and CDR2 YYDKDF (reference sequence). Trimming cost V 0 bases and J 2 bases, with 7 bases left between them. The V call is TRBV15, the J call TRBJ2-5, with a weak D call TRBD2 (5 bases). This receptor was identified in a human donor with advanced basal cell or squamous cell carcinoma (not recorded which). Sequencing was performed on PBMCs, taken after anti-PD-1 therapy. The chain's CDR3 is CATSRDIAQETQYF. The DNA for the CDR3 is TGTGCCACCAGCAGAGATATAGCGCAAGAGACCCAGTACTTC.